This is a list of T cell receptor beta chains from one sample in a study of OX40 agonist ivuxolimab in advanced cancers. Sequencing used immunoSEQ multiplex PCR; TCRdb keeps in-frame clones, though not all of them. The sample records over 85,000 clones, about nine tenths being singletons. The specimen was CD4+ or CD8+ T cells sorted from blood, collected in a trial of the OX40 agonist ivuxolimab. These receptor sequences come from an adult with an advanced solid tumor such as melanoma, head and neck, liver or kidney cancer. Each CDR3 is given with its conserved first and last residue. A D gene is named only where the DNA matches it firmly. Clone size is given for some rows only: seen once, a few or many times, or a class if the clone is expanded.

>TRBD2|-|TRBV9|TRBJ2-3
TGTGCCAGCAGCGTAGGGCTAGCGGGGGCCTCTAGCACAGATACGCAGTATTTT
CASSVGLAGASSTDTQYF
>TRBD1|-|TRBV10-1|TRBJ2-7
TGCGCCAGCAGTCCCCGACAGGGGGGATACGAGCAGTACTTC
CASSPRQGGYEQYF
>TRBD1|-|TRBV28|TRBJ1-6
TGTGCCAGCAGTTCCGGGGGGACAGGGGATTTAGCCCTCCACTTT
CASSSGGTGDLALHF
>-|-|TRBV11-2|TRBJ1-3
TGTGCCAGCAGCCAACCCACCGGGGCTTACACCATATATTTT
CASSQPTGAYTIYF
>TRBD1|-|TRBV7-9|TRBJ1-1
TGTGCCAGCAGCTTAGCGGGGAACAGGGGTGCTTTCTTT
CASSLAGNRGAFF
>-|-|TRBV7-9|TRBJ1-1
TGTGCCAGCAGCTTAGAGCCGAGCACTGAAGCTTTCTTT
CASSLEPSTEAFF
>-|-|TRBV5-1|TRBJ2-2
TGCGCCAGCAGCCCGGGTGGGCCCGGGGAGCTGTTTTTT
CASSPGGPGELFF
>-|-|TRBV18|TRBJ2-2
TGTGCCAGCTCAATCTCATCACAGGACACCGGGGAGCTGTTTTTT
CASSISSQDTGELFF
>-|-|TRBV10-3|TRBJ2-1
TGTGCCATCAACCCAAGGGGGGGTCCCTACAATGAGCAGTTCTTC
CAINPRGGPYNEQFF
>TRBD1|once|TRBV30|TRBJ1-2
TGTGCCTGGAGCGAAGCAAGGGGGCGACCCTATGGCTACACCTTC
CAWSEARGRPYGYTF
>-|-|TRBV6-1|TRBJ2-7
TGTGCCAGCAGTGATGGGCTGGGACGGACTGCCGCCTACGAGCAGTACTTC
CASSDGLGRTAAYEQYF
>TRBD1|-|TRBV5-1|TRBJ1-2
TGCGCCAGCAGCTTGCAAACCGGGACAGGCCAGGGCTACGTCTATGGCTACACCTTC
CASSLQTGTGQGYVYGYTF
>-|-|TRBV7-2|TRBJ1-2
TGTGCCAGCAGCCTAGGGGGTATAAGACGGGAATTAGGAGGCTACACCTTC
CASSLGGIRRELGGYTF
>TRBD1|-|TRBV11-3|TRBJ1-1
TGTGCCAGCGGGGACAGGGGAAGCAACACTGAAGCTTTCTTT
CASGDRGSNTEAFF
>TRBD2|once|TRBV7-8|TRBJ2-1
TGTGCCAGCAGCATTGGACTAGCGGGAGGGGACAATGAGCAGTTCTTC
CASSIGLAGGDNEQFF
>-|-|TRBV5-1|TRBJ2-1
TGCGCCAGCACCCGTGATCTGGCCCACGGTGAGCAGTTCTTC
CASTRDLAHGEQFF
>-|-|TRBV30|TRBJ1-2
TGTGCCTGGAGTGCTCAGCGGGGGGTCTACTATGGCTACACCTTC
CAWSAQRGVYYGYTF
>-|-|TRBV4-1|TRBJ2-1
TGCGCCAGCAGCCAAGCCGACATAGAGATCAATGAGCAGTTCTTC
CASSQADIEINEQFF
>-|few|TRBV6-6|TRBJ1-1
TGTGCCAGCAATTTAGCGAACACTGAAGCTTTCTTT
CASNLANTEAFF
>-|-|TRBV30|TRBJ1-4
TGTGCCTGCCTAGGGGTGCCAGATAATGAAAAACTGTTTTTT
CACLGVPDNEKLFF
>-|once|TRBV7-2|TRBJ2-3
TGTGCCAGCAGCTTAGGAGGGGCCACAGATACGCAGTATTTT
CASSLGGATDTQYF
>TRBD1|-|TRBV7-2|TRBJ1-2
TGTGCCAGCAGCTCAGATACCCGGGACAGGCACTATGGCTACACCTTC
CASSSDTRDRHYGYTF